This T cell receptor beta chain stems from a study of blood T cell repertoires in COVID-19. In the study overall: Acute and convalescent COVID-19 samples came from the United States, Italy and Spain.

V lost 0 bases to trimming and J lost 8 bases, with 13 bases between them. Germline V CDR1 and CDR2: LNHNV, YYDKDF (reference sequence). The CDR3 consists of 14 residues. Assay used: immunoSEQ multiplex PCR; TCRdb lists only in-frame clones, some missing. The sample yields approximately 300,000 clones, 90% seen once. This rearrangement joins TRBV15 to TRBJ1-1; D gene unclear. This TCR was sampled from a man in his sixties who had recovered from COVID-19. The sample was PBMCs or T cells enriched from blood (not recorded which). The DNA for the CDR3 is TGTGCCACCAGCAGAGACTACGACCTACTAGAAGCTTTCTTT. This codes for CATSRDYDLLEAFF.